This TCR beta chain comes out of a study of Ad26.COV2.S vaccination and SARS-CoV-2 variants. About the study: COV1001, an Ad26.COV2.S trial, supplied this vaccine-arm donor. Ad26.COV2.S, an intramuscular injection, was given once or twice 56 days apart.

The CDR3 length is 15 residues. V was shortened by 0 bases and J by 2 bases, with 9 bases between the two germline ends. Germline V lookup: CDR1 MGHRA, CDR2 YSYEKL. Note on this clone: Its cognate antigen is unknown.

The assay was immunoSEQ multiplex PCR, and TCRdb's table has in-frame clones only and misses some. The data show hundreds of thousands of clones, around 89% seen once. Treatment here: 15 to 20 received Ad26.COV2.S at low or high dose, single or two shots; about five received placebo; per-sample allocation not given. Specimens were obtained on day 63 following the first vaccine or placebo injection. Boston provided a donor who was an adult aged 18-55 years. Findings and caveats of the study: Vaccine recipients posted higher spike-specific TCR breadth than their placebo counterparts.

The sequence came from a person aged 18-65 years who received the Ad26.COV2.S COVID-19 vaccine or a placebo. The sequencing here drew on peripheral blood, taken in a trial of Ad26.COV2.S vaccine versus placebo. V and J are TRBV4-1 and TRBJ2-3; no clear D. The CDR3 is CASSQEFSLTDTQYF. In nucleotides, the CDR3 is TGCGCCAGCAGCCAAGAATTTAGTCTCACAGATACGCAGTATTTT.